Presented here are 14 T cell receptor beta chains from one specimen sequenced in a study of CD4 T cells in relation to SARS-CoV-2 and coronaviruses. Method: immunoSEQ multiplex PCR; TCRdb's copy keeps in-frame clones and lacks some. The sample lists under 50,000 clones, approximately 90% occurring once. The source material was memory CD4+ T cells from PBMCs. These receptors all stem from an adult with COVID-19.

This chain connects TRBV30 to TRBJ2-7; TRBD2 matches 9 bases. V gave up 1 base and J gave up 0 bases; unmatched junction bases: 7. Germline lookup yields CDR1 GTSNPN and CDR2 SVGIG (reference sequence). This CDR3 has 16 residues. The CDR3, as DNA: TGTGCCTGGAGTGGGGTAGCGGGGGATATCTCCTACGAGCAGTACTTC. This translates into CAWSGVAGDISYEQYF.

The chain carries TRBV24-1 and TRBJ2-5; TRBD1 agrees at 8 bases. The germline gives CDR1 KGHDR, CDR2 SFDVKD. Losses at the gene ends were 7 bases for V and 5 bases for J; bases not matched to a gene: 8. The CDR3 runs to 14 residues. The CDR3 coding sequence is TGTGCCACCAGCGATACAGGGGGTGGTGAGACCCAGTACTTC. Translating it yields CATSDTGGGETQYF.

This clone was observed a handful of times. The chain carries TRBV18 and TRBJ2-2, with D perhaps matching TRBD2 (5 bases). CDR3 length: 14 residues. Germline loops: CDR1 KGHSH, CDR2 LQKENI. V was trimmed by 5 bases and J by 4 bases, leaving 11 bases between them. The CDR3 loop is CASSEGPFTGELFF. The DNA for the CDR3 is TGTGCCAGCTCAGAGGGCCCGTTCACCGGGGAGCTGTTTTTT.

The chain couples TRBV2 to TRBJ2-1; D is perhaps TRBD1 or TRBD2 (5 bases each). The CDR3 consists of 12 residues. Germline-derived CDR1 and CDR2 are SNHLY and FYNNEI. Trimming removed 6 bases at V and 7 bases at J, with 10 bases between. CDR3 DNA: TGTGCCAGCAGGGGGGACGGGAATGAGCAGTTCTTC. Translating gives CASRGDGNEQFF.

In this sample, this clone turned up once. The rearrangement links TRBV5-1 to TRBJ2-2; maybe TRBD1 (5 bases). The germline V gene has CDR1 SGHRS and CDR2 YFSETQ. Between the trimmed V and J ends, which lost 4 bases and 6 bases, there was a span of 16 bases. The CDR3 loop spans 15 amino acids. CDR3 region: CASSPGFGAAGELFF. Here the CDR3 DNA reads TGCGCCAGCAGCCCTGGTTTTGGGGCAGCCGGGGAGCTGTTTTTT.

The chain employs TRBV9 and TRBJ1-5, with TRBD1 matching over 7 bases. V shed 3 bases and J 1 base; nucleotides not matched to a gene: 4. This CDR3 contains 15 residues. Germline V CDR1 and CDR2: SGDLS, YYNGEE. The CDR3 protein is CASSATGQSNQPQHF. DNA of the CDR3: TGTGCCAGCAGCGCCACGGGACAGAGCAATCAGCCCCAGCATTTT.

CDR3 nucleotide sequence: TGTGCCACCAGTGACCGGTACAACTATGGCTACACCTTC. This gives the protein CATSDRYNYGYTF. The chain uses TRBV24-1 and TRBJ1-2; D gene uncertain. The germline V gene has CDR1 KGHDR and CDR2 SFDVKD. The ends were cut back, 4 bases at V and 2 bases at J, with 7 bases in the middle. There are 13 residues in the CDR3.

The V gene is TRBV6-5, the J gene TRBJ1-1, with TRBD1 matching 9 bases. In germline, CDR1 is MNHEY, CDR2 SVGAGI. The CDR3 length is 14 residues. J was trimmed by 0 bases and V by 7 bases; bases with no gene match: 3. The CDR3: CASNRDRVNTEAFF. DNA of the CDR3: TGTGCCAGCAACCGGGACAGGGTGAACACTGAAGCTTTCTTT.

The CDR3 spells CASKPGGPNEKLFF. The CDR3 DNA reads as TGCGCATCCAAACCGGGGGGGCCTAATGAAAAACTGTTTTTT. The chain is built from TRBV5-1 and TRBJ1-4, with D possibly being TRBD1 (6 bases). The CDR3 is 14 amino acids. Germline V gene lookup returns CDR1 SGHRS and CDR2 YFSETQ.

The gene calls are TRBV19 and TRBJ2-2, with 8 bases lining up with TRBD1. With 8 bases clipped from V and 3 bases from J, the junction kept 5 bases outside the gene matches. Looked up from germline, CDR1 is LNHDA and CDR2 is SQIVND (reference sequence). The length of the CDR3 is 14 residues. This CDR3 reads CASGQGLDTGELFF. The CDR3 coding sequence is TGTGCCAGTGGACAGGGTTTGGACACCGGGGAGCTGTTTTTT.

For the CDR3, the DNA is TGTGCCAGCAGCTTAGCCCCGGAGGGTGGCTACACCTTC. Residues: CASSLAPEGGYTF. This chain uses TRBV7-2 with TRBJ1-2; D call uncertain. Trimming took 0 bases from V and 7 from J, leaving 9 bases between them. Germline V CDR1 and CDR2: SGHTA, FQGNSA. This CDR3 contains 13 residues.

The chain uses TRBV12-3 or TRBV12-4 and TRBJ1-1; D may be TRBD1 (6 bases). The V and J ends lost 8 bases and 10 bases respectively, with 11 bases between them. The CDR3 sequence is 10 residues long. The CDR3 nucleotides are TGTGCCAGCCGGGGACAAGGAGCTTTCTTT. The encoded protein is CASRGQGAFF.

This clone was seen a few times. The chain links TRBV6-5 to TRBJ1-5, with D tentatively TRBD1 (5 bases). The CDR3 spans 13 residues. Germline V gene data show CDR1 as MNHEY and CDR2 as SVGAGI. Trimming shortened V by 5 bases and J by 7 bases, and 12 bases separated the two germline ends. CDR3 region: CASSTDRGQPQHF. The CDR3 coding sequence is TGTGCCAGCAGTACCGATAGGGGCCAGCCCCAGCATTTT.

V usage is TRBV7-2 and J usage is TRBJ1-1, with unresolved D. The CDR3 consists of 14 residues. With 5 bases removed from V and 11 bases from J, the gap between germline ends came to 21 bases. CDR1 SGHTA and CDR2 FQGNSA come from the germline V gene. Here the CDR3 reads CASSDPPRRNHAFF. The CDR3 nucleotides are TGTGCCAGCAGCGACCCTCCCAGACGAAATCACGCTTTCTTT.